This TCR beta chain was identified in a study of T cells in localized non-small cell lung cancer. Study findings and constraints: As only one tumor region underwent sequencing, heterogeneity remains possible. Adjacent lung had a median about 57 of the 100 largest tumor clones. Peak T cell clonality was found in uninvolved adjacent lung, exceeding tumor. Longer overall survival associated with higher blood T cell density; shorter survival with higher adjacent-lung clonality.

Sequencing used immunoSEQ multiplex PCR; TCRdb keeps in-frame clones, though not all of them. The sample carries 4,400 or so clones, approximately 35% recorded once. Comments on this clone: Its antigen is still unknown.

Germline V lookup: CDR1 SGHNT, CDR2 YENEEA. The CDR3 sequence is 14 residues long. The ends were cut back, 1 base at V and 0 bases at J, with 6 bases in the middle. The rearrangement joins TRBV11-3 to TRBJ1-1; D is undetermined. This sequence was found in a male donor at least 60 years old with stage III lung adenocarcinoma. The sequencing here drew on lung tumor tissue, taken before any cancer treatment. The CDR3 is CASSLGRLNTEAFF. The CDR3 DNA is TGTGCCAGCAGCTTAGGCAGGTTGAACACTGAAGCTTTCTTT.